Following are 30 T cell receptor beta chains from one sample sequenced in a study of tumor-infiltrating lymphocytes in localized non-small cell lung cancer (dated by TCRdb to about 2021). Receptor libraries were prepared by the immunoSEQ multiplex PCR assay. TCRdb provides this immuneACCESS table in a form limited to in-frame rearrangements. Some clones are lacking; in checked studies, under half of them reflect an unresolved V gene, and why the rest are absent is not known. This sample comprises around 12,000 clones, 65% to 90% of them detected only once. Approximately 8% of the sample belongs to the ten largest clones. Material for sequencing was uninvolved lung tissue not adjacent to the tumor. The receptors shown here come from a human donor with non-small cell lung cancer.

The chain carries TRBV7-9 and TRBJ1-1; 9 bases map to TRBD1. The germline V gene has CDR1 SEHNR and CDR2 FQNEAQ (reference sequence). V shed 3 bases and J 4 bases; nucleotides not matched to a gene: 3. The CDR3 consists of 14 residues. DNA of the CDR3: TGTGCCAGCAGCTTGGGACAGGGATTCACTGAAGCTTTCTTT. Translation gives CASSLGQGFTEAFF.

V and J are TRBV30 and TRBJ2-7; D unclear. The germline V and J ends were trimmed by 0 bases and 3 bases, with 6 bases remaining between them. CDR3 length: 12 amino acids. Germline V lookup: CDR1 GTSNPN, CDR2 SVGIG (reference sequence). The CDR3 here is CAWSVGSYEQYF. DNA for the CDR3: TGTGCCTGGAGTGTAGGCAGCTACGAGCAGTACTTC.

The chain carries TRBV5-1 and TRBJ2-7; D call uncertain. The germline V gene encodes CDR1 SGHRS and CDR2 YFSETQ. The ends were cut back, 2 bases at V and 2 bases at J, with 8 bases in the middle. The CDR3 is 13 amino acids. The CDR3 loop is CASSFTETYEQYF. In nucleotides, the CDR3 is TGCGCCAGCAGCTTCACAGAAACCTACGAGCAGTACTTC.

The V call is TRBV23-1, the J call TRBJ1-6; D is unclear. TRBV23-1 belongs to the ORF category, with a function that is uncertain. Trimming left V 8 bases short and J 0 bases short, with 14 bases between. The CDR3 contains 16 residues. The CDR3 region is CASSPRGSSYNSPLHF. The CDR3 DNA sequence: TGCGCCAGCTCCCCCCGGGGTAGCTCCTATAATTCACCCCTCCACTTT.

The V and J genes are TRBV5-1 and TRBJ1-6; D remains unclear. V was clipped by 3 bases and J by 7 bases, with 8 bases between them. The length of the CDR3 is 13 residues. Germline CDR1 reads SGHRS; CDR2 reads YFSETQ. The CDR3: CASSSEGNSPLHF. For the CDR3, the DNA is TGCGCCAGCAGCTCGGAAGGGAATTCACCCCTCCACTTT.

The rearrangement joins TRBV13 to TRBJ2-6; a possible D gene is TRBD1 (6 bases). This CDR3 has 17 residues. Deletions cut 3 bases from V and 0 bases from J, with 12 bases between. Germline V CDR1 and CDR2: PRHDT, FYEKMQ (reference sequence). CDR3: CASSLGADHSGANVLTF. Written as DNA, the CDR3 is TGTGCCAGCAGCTTGGGGGCGGACCACTCTGGGGCCAACGTCCTGACTTTC.

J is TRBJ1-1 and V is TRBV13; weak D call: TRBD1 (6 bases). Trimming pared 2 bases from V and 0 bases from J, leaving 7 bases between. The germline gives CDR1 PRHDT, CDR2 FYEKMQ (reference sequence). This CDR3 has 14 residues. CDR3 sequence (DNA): TGTGCCAGCAGCTTAAGGACAGTGAACACTGAAGCTTTCTTT. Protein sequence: CASSLRTVNTEAFF.

The CDR3 nucleotides are TGTGCCAGCTCACCGACAGGGGACTATGGCTACACCTTC. It is translated as CASSPTGDYGYTF. This chain connects TRBV18 to TRBJ1-2, with 8 bases matching TRBD1. CDR3 size: 13 residues. The junction had 0 bases not matched to a gene; V was cut back by 3 bases and J by 3 bases. Germline CDR1 KGHSH, CDR2 LQKENI.

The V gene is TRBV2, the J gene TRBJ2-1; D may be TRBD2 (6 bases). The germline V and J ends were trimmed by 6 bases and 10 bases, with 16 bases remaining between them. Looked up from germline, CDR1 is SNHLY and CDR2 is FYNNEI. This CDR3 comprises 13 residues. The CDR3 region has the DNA TGTGCCAGCAGGCGGGGTCCCCATCTGGAGCAGTTCTTC. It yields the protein CASRRGPHLEQFF.

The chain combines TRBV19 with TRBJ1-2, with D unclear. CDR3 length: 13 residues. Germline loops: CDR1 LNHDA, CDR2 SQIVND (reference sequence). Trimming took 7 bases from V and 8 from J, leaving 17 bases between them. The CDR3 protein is CASKSGLRGGYTF. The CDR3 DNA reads TGTGCCAGTAAGTCCGGCTTACGGGGAGGCTACACCTTC. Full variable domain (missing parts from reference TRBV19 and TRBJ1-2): DGGITQSPKYLFRKEGQNVTLSCEQNLNHDAMYWYRQDPGQGLRLIYYSQIVNDFQKGDIAEGYSVSREKKESFPLTVTSAQKNPTAFYLCASKSGLRGGYTFGSGTRLTVV.

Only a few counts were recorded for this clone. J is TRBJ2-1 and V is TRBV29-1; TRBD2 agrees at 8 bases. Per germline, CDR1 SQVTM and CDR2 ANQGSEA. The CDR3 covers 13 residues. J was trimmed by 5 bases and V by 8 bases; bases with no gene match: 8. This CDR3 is CSLRGAGNNEQFF. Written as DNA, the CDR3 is TGCAGCTTGCGGGGGGCCGGCAACAATGAGCAGTTCTTC.

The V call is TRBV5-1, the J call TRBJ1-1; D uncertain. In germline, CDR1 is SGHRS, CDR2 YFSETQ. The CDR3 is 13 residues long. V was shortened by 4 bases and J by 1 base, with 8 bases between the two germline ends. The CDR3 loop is CASSPGWNTEAFF. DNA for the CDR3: TGCGCCAGCAGCCCCGGGTGGAACACTGAAGCTTTCTTT.

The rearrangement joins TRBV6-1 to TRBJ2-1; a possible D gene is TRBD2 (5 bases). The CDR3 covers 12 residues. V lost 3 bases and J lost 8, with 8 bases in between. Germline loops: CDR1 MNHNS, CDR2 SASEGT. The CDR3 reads CASSELGDEQFF. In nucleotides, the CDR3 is TGTGCCAGCAGTGAGTTGGGAGATGAGCAGTTCTTC.

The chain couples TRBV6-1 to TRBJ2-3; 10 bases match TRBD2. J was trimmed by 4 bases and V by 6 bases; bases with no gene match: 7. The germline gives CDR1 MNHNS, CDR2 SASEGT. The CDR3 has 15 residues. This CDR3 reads CASRSSGGPADTQYF. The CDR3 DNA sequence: TGTGCCAGCAGGTCTAGCGGGGGTCCCGCAGATACGCAGTATTTT.

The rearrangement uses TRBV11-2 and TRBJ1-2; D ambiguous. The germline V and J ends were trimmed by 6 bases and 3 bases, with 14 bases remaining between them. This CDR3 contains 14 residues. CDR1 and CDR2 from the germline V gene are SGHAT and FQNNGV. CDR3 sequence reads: CASSSPLRYYGYTF. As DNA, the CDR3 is TGTGCCAGCAGTTCCCCTCTGAGGTACTATGGCTACACCTTC.

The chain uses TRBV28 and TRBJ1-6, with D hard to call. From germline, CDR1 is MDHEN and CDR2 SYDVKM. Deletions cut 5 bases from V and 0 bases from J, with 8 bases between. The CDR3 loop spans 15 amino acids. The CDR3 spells CASSPGGSYNSPLHF. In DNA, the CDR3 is TGTGCCAGCAGTCCTGGTGGCTCCTATAATTCACCCCTCCACTTT. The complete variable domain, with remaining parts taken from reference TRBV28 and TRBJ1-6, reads DVKVTQSSRYLVKRTGEKVFLECVQDMDHENMFWYRQDPGLGLRLIYFSYDVKMKEKGDIPEGYSVSREKKERFSLILESASTNQTSMYLCASSPGGSYNSPLHFGNGTRLTVT.

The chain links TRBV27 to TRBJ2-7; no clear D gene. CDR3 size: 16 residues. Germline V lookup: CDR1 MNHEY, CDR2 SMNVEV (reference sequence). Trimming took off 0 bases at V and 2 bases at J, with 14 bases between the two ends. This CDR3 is CASSLSRYVPPYEQYF. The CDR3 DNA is TGTGCCAGCAGTTTATCACGGTACGTACCACCCTACGAGCAGTACTTC.

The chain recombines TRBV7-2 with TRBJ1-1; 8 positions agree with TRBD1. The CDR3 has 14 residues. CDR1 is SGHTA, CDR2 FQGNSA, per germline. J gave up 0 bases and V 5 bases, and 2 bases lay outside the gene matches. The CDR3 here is CASSPGQVNTEAFF. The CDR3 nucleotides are TGTGCCAGCAGCCCGGGACAGGTGAACACTGAAGCTTTCTTT.

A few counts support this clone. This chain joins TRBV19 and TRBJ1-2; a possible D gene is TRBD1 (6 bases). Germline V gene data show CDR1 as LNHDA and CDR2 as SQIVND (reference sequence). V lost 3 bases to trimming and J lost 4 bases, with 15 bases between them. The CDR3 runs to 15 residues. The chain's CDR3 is CASSIGAGGGYGYTF. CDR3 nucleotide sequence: TGTGCCAGTAGTATCGGCGCGGGGGGCGGCTATGGCTACACCTTC.

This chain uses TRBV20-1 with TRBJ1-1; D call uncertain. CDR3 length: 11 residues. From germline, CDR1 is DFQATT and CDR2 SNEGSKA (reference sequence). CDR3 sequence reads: CRPAQGTEAFF. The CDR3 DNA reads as TGCAGGCCGGCCCAAGGGACTGAAGCTTTCTTT.

CDR3 nucleotides: TGTGCCAGCAGTCCCCGGGGGTTCCAGACAGGGTATGCAAGACTGAACACTGAAGCTTTCTTT. Translating gives CASSPRGFQTGYARLNTEAFF. The chain uses TRBV27 and TRBJ1-1; 7 bases line up with TRBD1. The V segment lost 5 bases and the J segment 0 bases; nucleotides outside the gene matches: 24. Germline V gene sequence: CDR1 MNHEY, CDR2 SMNVEV (reference sequence). The CDR3 is 21 residues long.

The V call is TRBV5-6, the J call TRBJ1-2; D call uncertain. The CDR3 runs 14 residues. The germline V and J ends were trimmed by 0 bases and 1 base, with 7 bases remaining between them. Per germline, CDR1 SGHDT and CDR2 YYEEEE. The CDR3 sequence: CASSLGGYNYGYTF. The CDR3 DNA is TGTGCCAGCAGCTTGGGGGGATATAACTATGGCTACACCTTC.

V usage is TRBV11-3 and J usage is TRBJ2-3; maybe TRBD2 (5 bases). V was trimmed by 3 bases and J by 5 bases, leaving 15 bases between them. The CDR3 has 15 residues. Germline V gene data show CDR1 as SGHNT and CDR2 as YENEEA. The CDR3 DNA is TGTGCCAGCAGCTTGACTGGTCTAGCAGGAGATACGCAGTATTTT. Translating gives CASSLTGLAGDTQYF.

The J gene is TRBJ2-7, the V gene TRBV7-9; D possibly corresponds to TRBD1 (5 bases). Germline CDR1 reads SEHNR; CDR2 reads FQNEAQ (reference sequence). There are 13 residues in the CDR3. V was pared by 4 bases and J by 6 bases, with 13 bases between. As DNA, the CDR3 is TGTGCCAGCAGCTCTGCCGTAGGGGCCGAGCAGTACTTC. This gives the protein CASSSAVGAEQYF.

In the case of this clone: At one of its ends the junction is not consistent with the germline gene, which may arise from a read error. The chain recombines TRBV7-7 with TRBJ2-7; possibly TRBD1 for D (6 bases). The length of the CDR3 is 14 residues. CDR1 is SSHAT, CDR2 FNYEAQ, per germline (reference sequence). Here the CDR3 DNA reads TGTGCTAGCAGCGTTGACAGGCTCTCCTACGAGCAGTACTTC. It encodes CASSVDRLSYEQYF.

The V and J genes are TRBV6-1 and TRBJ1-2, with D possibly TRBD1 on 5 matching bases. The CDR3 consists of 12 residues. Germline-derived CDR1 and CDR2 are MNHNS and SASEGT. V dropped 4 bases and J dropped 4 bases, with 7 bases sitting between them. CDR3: CASSAQGYGYTF. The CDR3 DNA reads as TGTGCCAGCAGTGCGCAGGGCTATGGCTACACCTTC.

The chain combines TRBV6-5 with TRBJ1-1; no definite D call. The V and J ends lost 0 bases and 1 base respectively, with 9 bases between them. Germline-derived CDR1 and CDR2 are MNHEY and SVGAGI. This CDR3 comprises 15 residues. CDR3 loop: CASSYSVTGNTEAFF. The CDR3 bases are TGTGCCAGCAGTTACTCAGTGACGGGGAACACTGAAGCTTTCTTT.

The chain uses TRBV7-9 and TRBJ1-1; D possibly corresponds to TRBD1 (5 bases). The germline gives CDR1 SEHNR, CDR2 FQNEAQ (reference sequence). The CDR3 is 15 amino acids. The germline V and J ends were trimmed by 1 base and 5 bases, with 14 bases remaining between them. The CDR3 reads CASSLGGRVGTEAFF. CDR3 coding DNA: TGTGCCAGCAGCTTAGGGGGCAGGGTCGGAACTGAAGCTTTCTTT.

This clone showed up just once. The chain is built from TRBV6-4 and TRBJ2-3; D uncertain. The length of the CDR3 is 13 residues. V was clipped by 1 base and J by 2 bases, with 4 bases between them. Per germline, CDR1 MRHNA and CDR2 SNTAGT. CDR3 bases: TGTGCCAGCAGTGACTGGCACACAGATACGCAGTATTTT. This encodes CASSDWHTDTQYF.

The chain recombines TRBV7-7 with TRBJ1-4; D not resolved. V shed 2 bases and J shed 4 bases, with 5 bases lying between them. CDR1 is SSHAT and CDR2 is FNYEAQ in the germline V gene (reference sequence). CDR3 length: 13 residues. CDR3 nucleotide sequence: TGTGCCAGCAGCTTAAGGGTTAATGAAAAACTGTTTTTT. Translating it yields CASSLRVNEKLFF.